The 32 T cell receptor beta chains presented below share a single source sample, sequenced in a study of beta chain features in type 1 diabetes. The antigens of these receptors remain unknown. Expressed TCRB transcripts got sequenced, as all isolated RNA was reverse transcribed. Here immunoSEQ multiplex PCR was the method, and the copy in TCRdb shows in-frame clones only, minus some. Here the sample spans 250,000 to 300,000 clones, less than 30% being singletons. The study's findings and limits: Among patients with Type 1 diabetes, TCRB CDR3s were moderately but significantly shorter in every one of the four CD4+ subsets.

Sequencing input: naive CD4+ T cells from blood. The receptor set was obtained from a woman aged 25 to 39 with type 1 diabetes.

The chain combines TRBV10-3 with TRBJ1-5, with 7 nucleotides matching TRBD1. Germline CDR1 reads ENHRY; CDR2 reads SYGVKD. V dropped 6 bases and J dropped 5; count of bases not matched to a gene: 4. The CDR3 contains 13 residues. The chain's CDR3 is CAISDDRDQPQHF. The CDR3 DNA is TGTGCCATCAGCGATGACAGGGATCAGCCCCAGCATTTT.

This clone was counted only a few times. V gene TRBV7-9 combines with J gene TRBJ2-3; D not certain. Germline-derived CDR1 and CDR2 are SEHNR and FQNEAQ (reference sequence). This CDR3 has 14 amino acids. V was cut by 5 bases and J by 1 base, with 10 bases left in between. The CDR3 region has the DNA TGTGCCAGCAGCCCCTATGCGCGCACAGATACGCAGTATTTT. Encoded protein: CASSPYARTDTQYF.

The V call is TRBV9, the J call TRBJ2-5; TRBD2 might be the D (7 bases). With 3 bases removed from V and 5 bases from J, the gap between germline ends came to 17 bases. Germline V gene lookup returns CDR1 SGDLS and CDR2 YYNGEE. This CDR3 has 15 residues. DNA for the CDR3: TGTGCCAGCAGCGGGATCATAGGGGGAGGGGAGACCCAGTACTTC. Translated, it gives CASSGIIGGGETQYF.

This chain joins TRBV28 and TRBJ1-1; weak D call: TRBD1 (6 bases). Germline V gene sequence: CDR1 MDHEN, CDR2 SYDVKM. V was shortened by 6 bases and J by 4 bases, with 21 bases between the two germline ends. CDR3 length: 16 residues. The DNA for the CDR3 is TGTGCCAGCAGAACCCCCGGGACATCGTTCGGCACTGAAGCTTTCTTT. It specifies CASRTPGTSFGTEAFF.

Only a few counts were recorded for this clone. V usage is TRBV9 and J usage is TRBJ1-3; D is perhaps TRBD1 (6 bases). CDR3 length: 13 residues. The ends were cut back, 0 bases at V and 9 bases at J, with 10 bases in the middle. Germline loops: CDR1 SGDLS, CDR2 YYNGEE. CDR3 amino acids: CASSVEDSPTIYF. CDR3 nucleotides: TGTGCCAGCAGCGTAGAGGACAGCCCCACCATATATTTT.

This clone was picked up a small number of times. The rearrangement links TRBV28 to TRBJ2-6, with TRBD1 matching 10 bases. Germline V gives CDR1 MDHEN, CDR2 SYDVKM. The CDR3 is 16 amino acids. V gave up 6 bases and J gave up 4 bases; unmatched junction bases: 6. CDR3 sequence: CASRTGTGAGANVLTF. CDR3 in DNA: TGTGCCAGCAGAACCGGGACAGGGGCCGGGGCCAACGTCCTGACTTTC.

The chain combines TRBV28 with TRBJ2-1, with a tentative D call TRBD1 (5 bases). The CDR3 runs 14 residues. V was shortened by 8 bases and J by 4 bases, with 15 bases between the two germline ends. Germline V CDR1 and CDR2: MDHEN, SYDVKM. The CDR3 region has the DNA TGTGCCAGCTCCGGACATAGCCCATACAATGAGCAGTTCTTC. Translated: CASSGHSPYNEQFF.

There are a few counts of this clone. The rearrangement joins TRBV5-4 to TRBJ1-3; D ambiguous. The germline CDR1 and CDR2 sequences are SGHNT and YYREEE (reference sequence). The CDR3 is 15 residues long. Deletions cut 5 bases from V and 0 bases from J, with 12 bases between. The DNA of the CDR3 is TGTGCCAGCAGTCAAGCGGGGTTCTCTGGAAACACCATATATTTT. It specifies CASSQAGFSGNTIYF.

The chain carries TRBV6-5 and TRBJ2-4; 7 bases agree with TRBD1. CDR3 length equals 15 residues. J was trimmed by 8 bases and V by 4 bases; bases with no gene match: 11. Germline CDR1 reads MNHEY; CDR2 reads SVGAGI. The CDR3 DNA reads TGTGCCAGCAGTTCCGGGACAGCACATGAAGACATTCAGTACTTC. It codes for CASSSGTAHEDIQYF.

The genes are TRBV19 and TRBJ2-6; 8 bases line up with TRBD1. The germline V gene encodes CDR1 LNHDA and CDR2 SQIVND (reference sequence). The CDR3 runs to 17 residues. Unmatched junction bases numbered 7, after V lost 6 bases and J lost 0 bases. CDR3 DNA sequence: TGTGCCAGTAGCCAGGACAGGGTATACTCTGGGGCCAACGTCCTGACTTTC. Protein sequence: CASSQDRVYSGANVLTF.

A few counts support this clone. The V call is TRBV5-6, the J call TRBJ2-2; D gene uncertain. V was shortened by 0 bases and J by 8 bases, with 14 bases between the two germline ends. The germline V gene has CDR1 SGHDT and CDR2 YYEEEE. The CDR3 is 15 residues long. In DNA, the CDR3 is TGTGCCAGCAGCTTGGCCTCCCAGGTCGTGGGGGAGCTGTTTTTT. It is translated as CASSLASQVVGELFF.

The rearrangement joins TRBV29-1 to TRBJ1-1; D gene uncertain. The CDR3 covers 12 residues. V lost 7 bases and J 2 bases, leaving 11 bases between the germline ends. CDR1 is SQVTM and CDR2 is ANQGSEA in the germline V gene. The CDR3 loop reads CSAIFSNTEAFF. In DNA form, the CDR3 reads TGCAGCGCTATCTTTAGTAACACTGAAGCTTTCTTT. Combining the CDR3 with reference TRBV29-1 and TRBJ1-1 gives the whole variable domain SAVISQKPSRDICQRGTSLTIQCQVDSQVTMMFWYRQQPGQSLTLIATANQGSEATYESGFVIDKFPISRPNLTFSTLTVSNMSPEDSSIYLCSAIFSNTEAFFGQGTRLTVV.

This clone was seen a few times. This chain connects TRBV5-4 to TRBJ1-2; D uncertain. Germline-derived CDR1 and CDR2 are SGHNT and YYREEE (reference sequence). Trimming cost V 3 bases and J 4 bases, with 4 bases left between them. This CDR3 has 11 residues. In DNA, the CDR3 is TGTGCCAGCAGCTCTTCCTATGGCTACACCTTC. The encoded protein is CASSSSYGYTF.

This chain connects TRBV28 to TRBJ2-1, with 10 positions matching TRBD1. V shed 5 bases and J 6 bases; nucleotides not matched to a gene: 4. Germline V gene data show CDR1 as MDHEN and CDR2 as SYDVKM. CDR3 length equals 14 residues. The chain's CDR3 is CASSHGTGANEQFF. For the CDR3, the DNA is TGTGCCAGCAGTCACGGGACAGGGGCCAATGAGCAGTTCTTC.

The chain has TRBV5-1 and TRBJ1-5, with D unresolved. V lost 0 bases, J lost 1 base, and 8 bases lay in between. Germline V gene sequence: CDR1 SGHRS, CDR2 YFSETQ. CDR3 length: 15 amino acids. CDR3 nucleotide sequence: TGCGCCAGCAGCTTGGGCGGGCCCAGCAATCAGCCCCAGCATTTT. Its translation: CASSLGGPSNQPQHF.

The rearrangement uses TRBV29-1 and TRBJ1-1; 7 bases are shared with TRBD1. CDR1 and CDR2 (germline): SQVTM, ANQGSEA. V trimming: 5 bases; J trimming: 0 bases; junction bases outside the gene matches: 6. The CDR3 is 14 amino acids. CDR3 amino acids: CSVSPGQMNTEAFF. The CDR3 DNA reads as TGCAGCGTTTCTCCGGGACAGATGAACACTGAAGCTTTCTTT.

The chain links TRBV18 to TRBJ2-7, with no clear D. The CDR3 consists of 15 residues. V was cut by 0 bases and J by 4 bases, with 13 bases left in between. CDR1 is KGHSH and CDR2 is LQKENI in the germline V gene. The CDR3 spells CASSPPSARRYEQYF. In DNA form, the CDR3 reads TGTGCCAGCTCACCACCTTCAGCTAGGCGGTACGAGCAGTACTTC.

Only a few counts were recorded for this clone. The J gene is TRBJ2-1, the V gene TRBV5-1; TRBD1 might be the D (6 bases). The germline CDR1 and CDR2 sequences are SGHRS and YFSETQ. CDR3 size: 14 residues. Trimming removed 6 bases at V and 1 base at J, with 11 bases between. The CDR3 DNA reads TGCGCCAGCACCACAGGGAATTCCTACAATGAGCAGTTCTTC. Amino acids: CASTTGNSYNEQFF.

The chain combines TRBV4-1 with TRBJ2-1; 9 bases fit TRBD2. The length of the CDR3 is 16 residues. Germline V gene data show CDR1 as MGHRA and CDR2 as YSYEKL. The J segment lost 4 bases and the V segment lost 1 base, leaving 5 bases of the junction unmatched. The CDR3 DNA reads TGCGCCAGCAGCCAAGGACTAGCGGAGAAGTACAATGAGCAGTTCTTC. Amino acids: CASSQGLAEKYNEQFF.

This clone has more than one count but fewer than ten. V and J are TRBV4-2 and TRBJ1-2, with D uncertain. V dropped 1 base and J dropped 4 bases, with 10 bases sitting between them. CDR3 length: 14 residues. Germline CDR1 is LGHNA and CDR2 is YNFKEQ. DNA for the CDR3: TGTGCCAGCAGCCAAGTGGCGGAACCCTATGGCTACACCTTC. Its translation: CASSQVAEPYGYTF.

This clone has more than one count but fewer than ten. The chain carries TRBV4-1 and TRBJ2-7, with 7 positions matching TRBD1. This CDR3 spans 16 amino acids. Germline-derived CDR1 and CDR2 are MGHRA and YSYEKL. V was pared by 2 bases and J by 0 bases, with 7 bases of the junction left unmatched. The CDR3 DNA sequence: TGCGCCAGCAGCCAACTACCGGGACAGTACTCCTACGAGCAGTACTTC. Residues: CASSQLPGQYSYEQYF.

This clone was picked up a small number of times. The chain combines TRBV5-6 with TRBJ2-7; D ambiguous. Germline assignment: CDR1 SGHDT and CDR2 YYEEEE. The ends were cut back, 3 bases at V and 4 bases at J, with 11 bases in the middle. The CDR3 has 13 residues. CDR3 sequence: CASSYKVWYEQYF. CDR3 coding DNA: TGTGCCAGCAGCTACAAAGTTTGGTACGAGCAGTACTTC.

This sequence joins TRBV6-6 and TRBJ2-7, with D hard to call. The CDR3 sequence is 15 residues long. The V and J ends lost 1 base and 4 bases respectively, with 14 bases between them. Germline V gene lookup returns CDR1 MNHNY and CDR2 SVGAGI (reference sequence). The CDR3 is CASSYWYSGRYEQYF. The CDR3 DNA reads TGTGCCAGCAGTTACTGGTACTCGGGTAGATACGAGCAGTACTTC.

The chain joins TRBV15 to TRBJ2-1; TRBD2 matches at 9 bases. The CDR3 runs to 17 residues. J was trimmed by 7 bases and V by 0 bases; bases with no gene match: 10. Germline V gene sequence: CDR1 LNHNV, CDR2 YYDKDF (reference sequence). CDR3 in DNA: TGTGCCACCAGCAGAGATGGGGCGGGAGGGCCGGGGAATGAGCAGTTCTTC. Translated: CATSRDGAGGPGNEQFF.

The chain uses TRBV5-1 and TRBJ2-1, with D perhaps TRBD2 (5 bases). V was trimmed by 0 bases and J by 5 bases, leaving 15 bases between them. The CDR3 has 16 residues. Germline-derived CDR1 and CDR2 are SGHRS and YFSETQ. CDR3 sequence: CASSLALLSADNEQFF. The CDR3 nucleotides read TGCGCCAGCAGCTTGGCCCTTTTGTCAGCGGACAATGAGCAGTTCTTC.

J is TRBJ2-3 and V is TRBV7-9, with 7 nucleotides matching TRBD2. V shed 2 bases and J 4 bases; nucleotides not matched to a gene: 6. CDR1 is SEHNR, CDR2 FQNEAQ, per germline (reference sequence). This CDR3 is built from 15 residues. CDR3 protein: CASSLSLGRADTQYF. The DNA of the CDR3 is TGTGCCAGCAGCTTAAGCTTAGGGAGGGCAGATACGCAGTATTTT.

V is TRBV29-1 and J is TRBJ2-2, with TRBD1 identical over 7 bases. Germline lookup yields CDR1 SQVTM and CDR2 ANQGSEA. This CDR3 has 14 residues. The ends lost 6 bases at V and 5 bases at J; junction bases unmatched: 9. The CDR3 DNA reads as TGCAGCGTGGCGAGACAGGGCGTGACCGGGGAGCTGTTTTTT. Protein product: CSVARQGVTGELFF.

This clone occurred once. The rearrangement joins TRBV28 to TRBJ1-4; 9 bases match TRBD1. V trimming: 4 bases; J trimming: 6 bases; junction bases outside the gene matches: 6. The CDR3 contains 15 residues. From germline, CDR1 is MDHEN and CDR2 SYDVKM. For the CDR3, the DNA is TGTGCCAGCAGTTCGTCCGGGACAGGGTATGAAAAACTGTTTTTT. Protein sequence: CASSSSGTGYEKLFF.

The table lists this clone with a few counts. The chain uses TRBV7-2 and TRBJ1-5; weak D call: TRBD1 (6 bases). This CDR3 has 16 amino acids. V gave up 4 bases and J gave up 1 base, with 14 bases separating them. Germline V gene lookup returns CDR1 SGHTA and CDR2 FQGNSA. The CDR3 is CASSSQGGLSNQPQHF. The DNA of the CDR3 is TGTGCCAGCAGCTCACAGGGCGGGCTCAGCAATCAGCCCCAGCATTTT.

J is TRBJ2-7 and V is TRBV10-3, with 8 bases that match TRBD1. Germline loops: CDR1 ENHRY, CDR2 SYGVKD. The CDR3 contains 13 residues. With V trimmed by 2 bases and J by 3 bases, 0 bases remained unmatched. The CDR3 sequence is CAISEGQGYEQYF. The CDR3 bases are TGTGCCATCAGTGAGGGACAGGGCTACGAGCAGTACTTC.

This CDR3 reads CASSGGEQFF. CDR3 DNA sequence: TGCGCCAGCAGCGGGGGGGAGCAGTTCTTC. The J gene is TRBJ2-1, the V gene TRBV5-1; tentatively, D is TRBD2 (6 bases). Germline CDR1 and CDR2: SGHRS and YFSETQ. The V and J ends lost 4 bases and 10 bases respectively, with 6 bases between them. The CDR3 runs 10 residues.

J is TRBJ2-1 and V is TRBV7-9; D gene uncertain. V lost 1 base and J lost 6, with 7 bases in between. The CDR3 runs 13 residues. CDR1 and CDR2 (germline): SEHNR, FQNEAQ (reference sequence). Written as DNA, the CDR3 is TGTGCCAGCAGCTTAGGAACTCTCAATGAGCAGTTCTTC. It specifies CASSLGTLNEQFF. Filled out from reference TRBV7-9 and TRBJ2-1, the complete variable domain reads DTGVSQNPRHKITKRGQNVTFRCDPISEHNRLYWYRQTLGQGPEFLTYFQNEAQLEKSRLLSDRFSAERPKGSFSTLEIQRTEQGDSAMYLCASSLGTLNEQFFGPGTRLTVL.